Listed here is a single T cell receptor (beta chain). This table comes from immunoSEQ multiplex PCR, and its TCRdb copy is limited to in-frame clones, with some not included. The data hold around 250,000 clones, with roughly 79% observed a single time. The sample belongs to a study of blood T cell repertoires in COVID-19. The overall study: The samples span acute and convalescent COVID-19 from the United States, Italy and Spain. Sample material is recorded as cDNA or gDNA derived from T cells, B-cell-depleted T cells, or PBMCs.

The sample consisted of peripheral blood. The TCR sequence derives from a woman aged 80 or older with acute or convalescent COVID-19.

The CDR3 DNA reads TGTGCCAGCAGCTTAGGCGGGGGGACCTACAATGAGCAGTTCTTC. As protein: CASSLGGGTYNEQFF. The genes are TRBV7-2 and TRBJ2-1; 8 bases line up with TRBD2. This CDR3 contains 15 residues. Germline loops: CDR1 SGHTA, CDR2 FQGNSA. The J segment lost 2 bases and the V segment lost 1 base, leaving 1 base of the junction unmatched.